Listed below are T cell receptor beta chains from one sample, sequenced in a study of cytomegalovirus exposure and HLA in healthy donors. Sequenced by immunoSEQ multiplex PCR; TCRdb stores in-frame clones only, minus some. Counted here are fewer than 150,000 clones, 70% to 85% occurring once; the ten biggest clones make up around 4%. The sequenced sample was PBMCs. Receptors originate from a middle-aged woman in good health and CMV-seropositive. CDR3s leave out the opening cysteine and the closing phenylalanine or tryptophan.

ASSRGGAINSPLH	TRBJ1-6	TRBV28	13
ASSELGWEYSNQPQH	TRBJ1-5	TRBV2	15
ASSVTGGRGQPQH	TRBJ1-5	TRBV27	13
ASSIWGTGGNYGYT	TRBJ1-2	TRBV19	14
ASSFTGFGVYEQY	TRBJ2-7	TRBV27	13
AWTGGFEAF	TRBJ1-1	TRBV30	9
SVAGEGYNQPQH	TRBJ1-5	TRBV29-1	12
ASSVATTRSSYEQY	TRBJ2-7	TRBV9	14
ASSKNTSPRTDTQY	TRBJ2-3	TRBV6-9	14
ASSKVSRVVLNTEAF	TRBJ1-1	TRBV21-1	15